This T cell receptor (beta chain) is drawn from a study of T cells in Graves' hyperthyroidism and ophthalmopathy (dated by TCRdb to about 2019). With regard to the full study: Peripheral blood was collected at initial diagnosis, before any treatment. The roughly 91 discovery patients were randomly divided into training and test sets at a 7:3 ratio. After blood sampling, hyperthyroidism patients were treated with methimazole at a starting dose of 30 mg daily, and ophthalmopathy patients were treated with high-dose intravenous methylprednisolone. TCR Vbeta CDR3 sequencing of approximately 140 peripheral blood samples (43 ophthalmopathy, 75 to 85 hyperthyroidism and approximately 17 progressor patients) is reported in the paper. TCR V-J signatures able to tell the groups apart were searched for in a discovery cohort of 100 patients, of whom 40 to 45 had Graves' ophthalmopathy and some 60 had stable Graves' hyperthyroidism. In more than five Graves' hyperthyroidism patients, the study also compared T-cell repertoires from thyroid tissue with T-cell repertoires from blood. Whether ophthalmopathy could be predicted prospectively was tested in an independent validation cohort made up of under 20 hyperthyroidism patients plus 17 patients who later progressed to ophthalmopathy. Summary of the overall study and its limitations: Most expanded thyroid clonotypes (frequency above 0.001) were also detected in blood, a finding suggesting that blood repertoires may reflect thyroid immune responses. In validation, the model predicted progression to ophthalmopathy with over 65% sensitivity and 72.22% specificity, a median of 6.5 months before onset. A model built on a 13 V-J signature distinguished ophthalmopathy from stable hyperthyroidism, reaching about 89% sensitivity and around 82% specificity in cross-validation and 80%/75% in testing. No statistical method was used to fix the sample size in advance, and group allocation was not hidden from the investigators.

Ten or more counts support this clonotype. The antigen it recognizes is unknown. Within one base of it there is no much larger clone, and no base qualities were kept. TCR beta CDR3 regions were amplified from RNA transcripts. A first-round RT-PCR of the TCR CDR3 used the HTBI primer set with the Qiagen OneStep RT-PCR kit. A second multiplex PCR round built the libraries, followed by size selection and purification. The libraries were sequenced on an Illumina HiSeq2000 using paired-end 100 bp reads. On the study's bioinformatics: SOAPnuke was used to process the raw data, throwing out any read that contained adapters or uncalled bases, had a mean Phred below 15, or lacked an exact constant-primer or identifier match. High-quality paired reads were merged using COPE v1.2.5, and each unique nucleotide sequence was defined as a clonotype. Clonotypes were aligned to IMGT TRBV, TRBD and TRBJ reference segments using MiTCR v1.1. The analysis included only V-J combinations with a frequency above 0.0001, which together covered more than 98% of the repertoires. A TCS score was defined as the ratio of F50 (clonal expansion) to E x V (chaos), with BLOSUM62-based TCRdist applied between CDR3 peptides within each V-J. Welch's t-statistics and random forest reduced around 510 V-J features to 10 to 15, which were used in a naive Bayes classifier (R e1071). Through fastp at Q25 and MiXCR, TCRdb rebuilt clones from the public reads, retaining in-frame beta chains. Duplicate CDR3 protein sequences are folded into a single record with the most common DNA and genes. TCRdb, not the authors, supplied the V and J calls. In this sample the table shows about 700,000 distinct CDR3 sequences, approximately 14% of which occur a single time. Roughly 10% of the sample is held by the ten biggest clonotypes.

Stable Graves' hyperthyroidism was defined as the absence of progression to ophthalmopathy over 18 months of follow-up. Hyperthyroidism patients were aged 18 to 65 years and newly diagnosed, with disease duration of less than 2 months. Any patient with an uncontrolled infection, another autoimmune disease, pregnancy or lactation was excluded. Diagnoses relied on clinical symptoms, serum thyroxine and TRAb, thyroid ultrasound and orbital computed tomography. PBMCs were isolated from 10 ml of fresh peripheral blood by Ficoll-Paque density gradient centrifugation. Total RNA was extracted with Trizol reagent, and quality was checked on an Agilent 2100 Bioanalyzer. Its CDR3 holds 12 amino acids, cysteine through phenylalanine. Solely the CDR3 DNA is kept, with 36 bases framed from the first base. V was cut back by 6 bases and J by 7 bases, leaving a gap of 12 bases between them. CDR1 is given as MNHNS and CDR2 as SASEGT, both from the germline V gene.

Specimen: blood. Here the chain combines TRBV6-1 and TRBJ1-2; a tentative D match to TRBD1 spans 5 bases. The sequence derives from a woman aged 18-29 years with Graves' hyperthyroidism. The base sequence is TGTGCCAGCAGGGACGGGGGTGGTGGCTACACCTTC. Its amino acids are CASRDGGGGYTF.